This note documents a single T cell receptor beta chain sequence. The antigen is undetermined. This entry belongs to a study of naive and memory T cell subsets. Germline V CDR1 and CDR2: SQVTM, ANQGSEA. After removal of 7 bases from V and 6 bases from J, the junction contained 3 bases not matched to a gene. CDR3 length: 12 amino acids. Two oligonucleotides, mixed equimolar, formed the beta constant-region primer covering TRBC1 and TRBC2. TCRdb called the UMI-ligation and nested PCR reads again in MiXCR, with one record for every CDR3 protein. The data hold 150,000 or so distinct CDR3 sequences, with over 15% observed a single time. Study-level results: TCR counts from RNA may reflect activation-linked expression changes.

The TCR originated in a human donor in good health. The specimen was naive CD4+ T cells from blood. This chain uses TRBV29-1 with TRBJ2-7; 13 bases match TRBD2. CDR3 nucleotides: TGCAGCGGTGGACTAGCGGGAGCCGAGCAGTACTTC. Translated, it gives CSGGLAGAEQYF.